These 23 T cell receptor beta chains were sequenced from one sample in a study of radiotherapy plus CTLA-4 blockade in lung cancer. Clones were sequenced by immunoSEQ multiplex PCR, and TCRdb holds only the in-frame ones, with some missing. This table holds 110,000 or so clones, just under 80% found once. Specimen: peripheral blood, collected from a patient treated with radiotherapy plus ipilimumab. The receptors originated from a human donor with non-small cell lung cancer who had a partial response to radiotherapy plus ipilimumab.

The CDR3: CASSLGQELGNYGYTF. The CDR3 DNA reads TGTGCCAGCAGTTTAGGGCAGGAATTAGGAAACTATGGCTACACCTTC. This chain connects TRBV28 to TRBJ1-2; D uncertain. This CDR3 contains 16 residues. Germline values: CDR1 MDHEN, CDR2 SYDVKM. Trimming removed 2 bases at V and 2 bases at J, with 15 bases between.

This clone came up a few times. Other DNA sequences of this sample code for an identical CDR3. V is TRBV10-3 and J is TRBJ1-1; 7 positions agree with TRBD1. The J segment lost 0 bases and the V segment lost 6 bases, leaving 1 base of the junction unmatched. Germline lookup yields CDR1 ENHRY and CDR2 SYGVKD. The CDR3 totals 13 residues. The CDR3 DNA reads TGTGCCATCAGGGGACAGCTGAACACTGAAGCTTTCTTT. Protein sequence: CAIRGQLNTEAFF.

This chain uses TRBV19 with TRBJ2-7, with TRBD1 matching over 7 bases. V shed 4 bases and J 4 bases; nucleotides not matched to a gene: 10. The CDR3 has 15 residues. Germline V gene data show CDR1 as LNHDA and CDR2 as SQIVND (reference sequence). The CDR3 DNA follows: TGTGCCAGTAGTAATCCGGGACAGACCTCGTACGAGCAGTACTTC. Protein: CASSNPGQTSYEQYF.

The rearrangement uses TRBV27 and TRBJ1-1, with unresolved D. Germline CDR1 reads MNHEY; CDR2 reads SMNVEV (reference sequence). The CDR3 extends over 18 amino acids. V was pared by 0 bases and J by 2 bases, with 19 bases between. In DNA, the CDR3 is TGTGCCAGCAGTTTATCGCCCCCAGGAACGAAAAGAAACACTGAAGCTTTCTTT. Protein product: CASSLSPPGTKRNTEAFF.

This clone is categorized as medium-sized. V gene TRBV6-1 combines with J gene TRBJ1-2, with a tentative D call TRBD1 (5 bases). Germline V gene sequence: CDR1 MNHNS, CDR2 SASEGT. V was cut by 6 bases and J by 8 bases, with 16 bases left in between. CDR3 length: 13 amino acids. The CDR3 DNA reads as TGTGCCAGCAGGGACACCCACAACGGAGGCTACACCTTC. This gives the protein CASRDTHNGGYTF.

The chain recombines TRBV28 with TRBJ2-2, with D perhaps TRBD1 (5 bases). Germline V lookup: CDR1 MDHEN, CDR2 SYDVKM. This CDR3 is 14 amino acids long. Trimming removed 4 bases at V and 6 bases at J, with 12 bases between. The DNA of the CDR3 is TGTGCCAGCAGTTCTCCAGGGATGGCCGGGGAGCTGTTTTTT. Its protein product is CASSSPGMAGELFF.

This rearrangement joins TRBV11-1 to TRBJ2-7, with 7 bases lining up with TRBD1. The V gene end was trimmed by 3 bases and the J gene end by 1 base; junction bases not matched to a gene: 6. CDR3 size: 15 residues. Germline values: CDR1 SGHAT, CDR2 FQDESV (reference sequence). This CDR3 reads CASSLGRGRSYEQYV. CDR3 DNA sequence: TGTGCCAGCAGCTTGGGTAGGGGGCGATCCTACGAGCAGTACGTC.

The chain joins TRBV29-1 to TRBJ2-7; weak D call: TRBD1 (7 bases). The CDR3 spans 14 residues. Germline V gene lookup returns CDR1 SQVTM and CDR2 ANQGSEA. The ends were cut back, 0 bases at V and 4 bases at J, with 13 bases in the middle. This chain's CDR3 is CSVEDRGVTYEQYF. The CDR3, as DNA: TGCAGCGTTGAAGACAGGGGGGTAACTTACGAGCAGTACTTC.

The chain recombines TRBV11-2 with TRBJ2-1, with 12 nucleotides matching TRBD2. This CDR3 has 17 residues. V dropped 3 bases and J dropped 8; count of bases not matched to a gene: 11. From germline, CDR1 is SGHAT and CDR2 FQNNGV. The CDR3, as DNA: TGTGCCAGCAGCTTTCTTCCGACTAGCGGGAGACCCCATGAGCAGTTCTTC. Translation gives CASSFLPTSGRPHEQFF.

CDR3: CAWSGGFEEKLFF. The CDR3 DNA sequence: TGTGCCTGGAGCGGGGGGTTTGAAGAAAAACTGTTTTTT. The chain combines TRBV30 with TRBJ1-4, with D possibly being TRBD1 (5 bases). Trimming removed 3 bases at V and 8 bases at J, with 13 bases between. This CDR3 region has 13 residues. The germline gives CDR1 GTSNPN, CDR2 SVGIG (reference sequence).

This chain connects TRBV6-6 to TRBJ1-2; D is possibly TRBD1 (6 bases). Germline V lookup: CDR1 MNHNY, CDR2 SVGAGI (reference sequence). The CDR3 is 15 amino acids. Between the trimmed V and J ends, which lost 2 bases and 1 base, there was a span of 11 bases. CDR3 loop: CASSYAGTINYGYTF. The CDR3 DNA reads TGTGCCAGCAGTTACGCCGGGACAATTAACTATGGCTACACCTTC.

Points on this clone: Lacking the conserved final phenylalanine or tryptophan, this CDR3 likely reflects a read error. V gene TRBV30 combines with J gene TRBJ1-3; D gene ambiguous. Germline V gives CDR1 GTSNPN, CDR2 SVGIG (reference sequence). The CDR3 is 12 residues long. V lost 5 bases and J 3 bases, leaving 8 bases between the germline ends. CDR3 sequence reads: CAWGPYGNTIYL. CDR3 in DNA: TGTGCCTGGGGGCCTTATGGAAACACCATATATCTT.

The genes are TRBV6-5 and TRBJ2-5; D is undetermined. Germline V gene data show CDR1 as MNHEY and CDR2 as SVGAGI. Trimming left V 0 bases short and J 1 base short, with 6 bases between. The CDR3 length is 14 residues. CDR3 sequence reads: CASSYSPGQETQYF. The CDR3 DNA sequence: TGTGCCAGCAGTTACTCGCCAGGCCAAGAGACCCAGTACTTC.

The chain couples TRBV14 to TRBJ2-2; 15 bases are a match to TRBD2. The length of the CDR3 is 16 residues. Germline lookup yields CDR1 SGHDN and CDR2 FVKESK. After removal of 6 bases from V and 6 bases from J, the junction contained 5 bases not matched to a gene. The CDR3 spells CASSPRTSGRAGELFF. CDR3 nucleotide sequence: TGTGCCAGCAGTCCGAGGACTAGCGGGAGGGCCGGGGAGCTGTTTTTT.

The chain joins TRBV27 to TRBJ2-5, with D possibly TRBD2 on 6 matching bases. The end of the DNA aligns better with TRBJ2-7, so the J call may be wrong. CDR3 length equals 17 residues. Germline V gene lookup returns CDR1 MNHEY and CDR2 SMNVEV (reference sequence). This CDR3 is CASSLSGLLAQNYEQYF. DNA for the CDR3: TGTGCCAGCAGTTTATCGGGTTTACTAGCACAGAACTACGAGCAGTACTTC.

The chain has TRBV7-9 and TRBJ2-5; 12 bases match TRBD2. Germline CDR1 SEHNR, CDR2 FQNEAQ (reference sequence). The CDR3 is 16 residues long. V was pared by 2 bases and J by 5 bases, with 6 bases of the junction left unmatched. CDR3 DNA: TGTGCCAGCAGCTTACTAGCGGGAGGGCCCCTGGAGACCCAGTACTTC. Protein: CASSLLAGGPLETQYF.

The chain couples TRBV7-2 to TRBJ2-5; tentatively, D is TRBD2 (5 bases). The CDR3 sequence is 15 residues long. V was cut by 4 bases and J by 4 bases, with 16 bases left in between. From germline, CDR1 is SGHTA and CDR2 FQGNSA. The CDR3 region is CASSYRGRVGETQYF. The CDR3 DNA is TGTGCCAGCAGCTACAGAGGGCGGGTCGGAGAGACCCAGTACTTC.

The chain combines TRBV21-1 with TRBJ2-6; the table's D call, TRBD2, has no DNA check behind it. TRBV21-1 is described as a pseudogene. The CDR3 is 20 amino acids. CDR3 bases: TGTGCCAGCAGCAAAGGGTGGCGGGCCAAACCCCCGGCTGGGGCCAACGTCCTGACTTTC. This translates into CASSKGWRAKPPAGANVLTF.

This chain links TRBV28 with TRBJ2-5, with D uncertain. Germline V gene data show CDR1 as MDHEN and CDR2 as SYDVKM. V dropped 6 bases and J dropped 0 bases, with 11 bases sitting between them. This CDR3 is 14 amino acids long. CDR3 in DNA: TGTGCCAGCAGCCCGTCAGTGTACCAAGAGACCCAGTACTTC. Its protein product is CASSPSVYQETQYF.

The chain couples TRBV27 to TRBJ1-6; 7 positions match TRBD1. V lost 5 bases and J lost 4; bases outside the gene matches: 5. The CDR3 runs 15 residues. Germline CDR1 MNHEY, CDR2 SMNVEV (reference sequence). The CDR3 region has the DNA TGTGCCAGCAGTGCGGCGGGACAGTATAATTCACCCCTCCACTTT. Translated: CASSAAGQYNSPLHF.

The chain uses TRBV18 and TRBJ2-1; maybe TRBD1 (5 bases). Trimming took off 3 bases at V and 7 bases at J, with 16 bases between the two ends. The V gene's germline CDR1 is KGHSH and CDR2 LQKENI. There are 15 residues in the CDR3. Here the CDR3 DNA reads TGTGCCAGCTCACCCGCCGCAGTTCCAGGGAATGAGCAGTTCTTC. It codes for CASSPAAVPGNEQFF.

J is TRBJ2-3 and V is TRBV4-3, with D possibly TRBD2 on 6 matching bases. CDR1 and CDR2 from the germline V gene are LGHNA and YSLEER. The V and J ends lost 1 base and 5 bases respectively, with 13 bases between them. CDR3 length: 15 amino acids. Written as DNA, the CDR3 is TGCGCCAGCAGCCAAGTAGATGTGGGAGGAGATACGCAGTATTTT. Its translation is CASSQVDVGGDTQYF.

The J gene is TRBJ2-1, the V gene TRBV9; D might be TRBD2 (6 bases). The CDR3 sequence is 17 residues long. Germline V gene data show CDR1 as SGDLS and CDR2 as YYNGEE. The ends were cut back, 4 bases at V and 8 bases at J, with 25 bases in the middle. CDR3 amino acids: CASSPLGERVAFDEQFF. The CDR3 DNA sequence: TGTGCCAGCAGCCCCCTGGGGGAGCGGGTGGCTTTCGATGAGCAGTTCTTC.